The present T cell receptor (beta chain) was sequenced within a study of T cell changes during pregnancy in multiple sclerosis. J was trimmed by 3 bases and V by 2 bases; bases with no gene match: 3. The CDR3 loop spans 16 amino acids. CDR1 is SGHRS and CDR2 is YFSETQ in the germline V gene. The method was immunoSEQ multiplex PCR; TCRdb's version includes in-frame clones alone and lacks a portion of them. This sample carries about 28,000 clones, around 89% of them seen once, and the ten largest clones take approximately 3.8%. This TCR was recovered from a female donor in good health, enrolled as a control in a pregnancy study. The rearrangement links TRBV5-1 to TRBJ2-5, with 14 bases matching TRBD2. Sequenced here: CD4+ T cells from peripheral blood mononuclear cells, sampled in the first trimester of pregnancy. CDR3 amino acids: CASSFGTSGGKETQYF. CDR3 coding DNA: TGCGCCAGCAGCTTCGGGACTAGCGGGGGAAAAGAGACCCAGTACTTC.